Reported below is one T cell receptor beta chain. What it recognizes is unknown. The entry originates in a study of vaccination effects on CD4 cells after COVID-19. The length of the CDR3 is 14 residues. The V gene lost 8 bases and the J gene lost 1 base, with 12 bases spanning the gap. The V gene's germline CDR1 is MNHEY and CDR2 SVGAGI. The table came from immunoSEQ multiplex PCR; TCRdb's copy has only in-frame clones and leaves some out. The data show approximately 50,000 clones, 60% to 80% seen once. With the ViraFEST assay, the study expanded antigen-specific CD4+ T cells using viral peptide pools, then sequenced them. Following culture for about ten days, CD4+ T cells were isolated. Among the vaccine recipients, none had a prior SARS-CoV-2 infection, and nucleocapsid antibodies were negative.

The rearrangement joins TRBV6-5 to TRBJ2-1, with D perhaps TRBD2 (6 bases). The TCR sequence derives from a human donor who received a COVID-19 vaccine. Sequenced material: CD4+ T cells from PBMCs cultured with HCoV-OC43 spike peptides, taken before COVID-19 vaccination. Subset specified: HCoV-OC43 spike overlapping peptide pool stimulation. This CDR3 is CASAAGRSYNEQFF. CDR3 DNA sequence: TGTGCCAGCGCGGCAGGGAGGTCCTACAATGAGCAGTTCTTC.